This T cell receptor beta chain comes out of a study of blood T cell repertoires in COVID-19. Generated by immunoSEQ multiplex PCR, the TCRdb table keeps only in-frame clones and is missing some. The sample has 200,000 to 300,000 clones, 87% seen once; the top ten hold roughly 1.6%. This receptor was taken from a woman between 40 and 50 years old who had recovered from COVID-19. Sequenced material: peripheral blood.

The CDR3 here is CASRPSGTGGKETQYF. The CDR3 DNA follows: TGTGCCAGCAGACCATCCGGGACAGGGGGAAAAGAGACCCAGTACTTC. The J gene is TRBJ2-5, the V gene TRBV3-1 (or the pseudogene TRBV3-2); 11 bases match TRBD1. Germline V CDR1 and CDR2: LGHDT, YNNKEL (reference sequence). V trimming: 6 bases; J trimming: 3 bases; junction bases outside the gene matches: 9. The CDR3 extends over 16 amino acids.